A selection of T cell receptor beta chains follows, all from one sample in a study of beta chain features in type 1 diabetes. The method was immunoSEQ multiplex PCR; TCRdb's version includes in-frame clones alone and lacks a portion of them. This sample has hundreds of thousands of clones; over 12% occur once, and the top ten carry roughly 0.04%. What was sequenced was naive CD4+ T cells from blood. All receptors come from a man aged 18 to 29 with type 1 diabetes. Each CDR3 is given with its conserved first and last residue. D genes are given only for firm matches.

d_call,v_call,j_call,cdr3_aa
NA,TRBV5-1,TRBJ2-7,CASSDRVSYEQYF
TRBD1,TRBV4-1,TRBJ2-3,CASSQTGLSDTQYF
NA,TRBV7-2,TRBJ2-5,CASSLARTPGETQYF
TRBD2,TRBV4-2,TRBJ2-7,CASSRNAGTSSSYEQYF
NA,TRBV7-9,TRBJ1-1,CASSVTGNTEAFF
NA,TRBV7-9,TRBJ1-1,CASSLWEAFF
NA,TRBV20-1,TRBJ1-2,CSARDGNGYTF
TRBD2,TRBV7-2,TRBJ2-1,CASSSPPSGSNEQFF
TRBD2,TRBV14,TRBJ2-7,CASSRGDFSGRAYEQYF
NA,TRBV30,TRBJ1-2,CAWKPDGHYGYTF
TRBD1,TRBV10-3,TRBJ2-7,CAISEADRGYEQYF
NA,TRBV6-5,TRBJ1-4,CASSRRQGEKLFF
NA,TRBV28,TRBJ2-1,CASLESTGWNEQFF
TRBD1,TRBV5-1,TRBJ2-1,CASSPDRGGHNEQFF
NA,TRBV15,TRBJ2-2,CATSSLRLTNTGELFF
TRBD2,TRBV7-2,TRBJ2-5,CASSRRGGRETQYF
NA,TRBV5-1,TRBJ1-1,CASSTQGTDTEAFF